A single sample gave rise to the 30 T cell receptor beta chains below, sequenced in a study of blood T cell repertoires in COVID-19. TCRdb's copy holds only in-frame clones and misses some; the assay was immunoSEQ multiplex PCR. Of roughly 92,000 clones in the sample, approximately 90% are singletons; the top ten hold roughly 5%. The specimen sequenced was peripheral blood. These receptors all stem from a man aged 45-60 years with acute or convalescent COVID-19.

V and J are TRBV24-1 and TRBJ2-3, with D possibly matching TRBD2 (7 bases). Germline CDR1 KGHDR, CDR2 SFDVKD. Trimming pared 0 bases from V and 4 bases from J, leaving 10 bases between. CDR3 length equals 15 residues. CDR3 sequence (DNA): TGTGCCACCAGTGATTTGGGGGGGGGCCCAGATACGCAGTATTTT. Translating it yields CATSDLGGGPDTQYF.

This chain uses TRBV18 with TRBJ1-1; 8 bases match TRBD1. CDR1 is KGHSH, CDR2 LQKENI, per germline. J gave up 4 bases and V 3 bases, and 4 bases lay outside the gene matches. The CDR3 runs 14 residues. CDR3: CASSPGQGGTEAFF. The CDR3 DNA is TGTGCCAGCTCACCCGGACAGGGTGGCACTGAAGCTTTCTTT. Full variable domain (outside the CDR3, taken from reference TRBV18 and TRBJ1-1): NAGVMQNPRHLVRRRGQEARLRCSPMKGHSHVYWYRQLPEEGLKFMVYLQKENIIDESGMPKERFSAEFPKEGPSILRIQQVVRGDSAAYFCASSPGQGGTEAFFGQGTRLTVV.

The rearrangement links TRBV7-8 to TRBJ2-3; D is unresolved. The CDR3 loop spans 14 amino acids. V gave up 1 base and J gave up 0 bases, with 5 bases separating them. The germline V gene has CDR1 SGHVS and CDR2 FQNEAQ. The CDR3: CASSLETSTDTQYF. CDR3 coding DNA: TGTGCCAGCAGCTTAGAAACAAGCACAGATACGCAGTATTTT.

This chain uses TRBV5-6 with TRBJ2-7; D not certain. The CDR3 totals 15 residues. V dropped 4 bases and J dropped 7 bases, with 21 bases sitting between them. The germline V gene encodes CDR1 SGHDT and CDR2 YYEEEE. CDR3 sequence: CASSPPTLGSREQYF. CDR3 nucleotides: TGTGCCAGCAGCCCTCCCACCCTAGGCTCGCGGGAGCAGTACTTC.

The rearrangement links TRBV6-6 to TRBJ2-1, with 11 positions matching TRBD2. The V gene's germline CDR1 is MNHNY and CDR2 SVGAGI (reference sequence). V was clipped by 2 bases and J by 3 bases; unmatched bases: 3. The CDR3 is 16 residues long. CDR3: CASSYTTSGSYNEQFF. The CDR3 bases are TGTGCCAGCAGTTACACCACTAGCGGGAGCTACAATGAGCAGTTCTTC.

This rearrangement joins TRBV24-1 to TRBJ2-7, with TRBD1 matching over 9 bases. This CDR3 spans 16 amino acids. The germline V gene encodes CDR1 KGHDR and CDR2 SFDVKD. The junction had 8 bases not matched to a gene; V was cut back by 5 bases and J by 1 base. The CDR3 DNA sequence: TGTGCCACCAGTGCCACCACAGGGGGCTCTTCCTACGAGCAGTACTTC. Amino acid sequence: CATSATTGGSSYEQYF.

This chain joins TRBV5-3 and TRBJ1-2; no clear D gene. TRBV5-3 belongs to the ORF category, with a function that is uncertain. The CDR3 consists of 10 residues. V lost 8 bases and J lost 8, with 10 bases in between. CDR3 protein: CARTIGGYTF. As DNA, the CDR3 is TGTGCCAGGACGATCGGGGGCTACACCTTC.

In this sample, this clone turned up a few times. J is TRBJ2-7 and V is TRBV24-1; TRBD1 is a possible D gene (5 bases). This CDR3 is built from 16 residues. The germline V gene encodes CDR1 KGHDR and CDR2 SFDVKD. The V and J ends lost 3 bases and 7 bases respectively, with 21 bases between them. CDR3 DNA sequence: TGTGCCACCAGTGATACCAGGGATTCTCCTGGTACGGAGCAGTACTTC. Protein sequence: CATSDTRDSPGTEQYF.

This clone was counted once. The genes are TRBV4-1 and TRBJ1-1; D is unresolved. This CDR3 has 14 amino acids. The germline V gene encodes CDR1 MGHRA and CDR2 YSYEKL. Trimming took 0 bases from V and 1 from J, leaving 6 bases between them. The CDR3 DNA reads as TGCGCCAGCAGCCAAGATCCGGGGAACACTGAAGCTTTCTTT. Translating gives CASSQDPGNTEAFF.

CDR3 sequence: CASRRTGTNTGELFF. Written as DNA, the CDR3 is TGTGCCAGCAGACGGACAGGGACGAACACCGGGGAGCTGTTTTTT. This chain links TRBV6-5 with TRBJ2-2, with TRBD1 matching 8 bases. Looked up from germline, CDR1 is MNHEY and CDR2 is SVGAGI. Trimming took 6 bases from V and 0 from J; bases not matched to a gene: 3. The CDR3 is made up of 15 amino acids.

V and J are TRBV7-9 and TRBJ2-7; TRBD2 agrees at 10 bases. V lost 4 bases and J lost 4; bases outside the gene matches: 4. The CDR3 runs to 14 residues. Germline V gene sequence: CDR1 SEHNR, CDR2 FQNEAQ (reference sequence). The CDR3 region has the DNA TGTGCCAGCAGCTCTACTAGCGGGACTTACGAGCAGTACTTC. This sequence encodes CASSSTSGTYEQYF.

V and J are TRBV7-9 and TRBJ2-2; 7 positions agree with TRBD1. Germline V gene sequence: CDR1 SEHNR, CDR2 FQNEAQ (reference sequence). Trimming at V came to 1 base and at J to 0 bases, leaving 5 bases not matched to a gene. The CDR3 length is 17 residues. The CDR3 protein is CASSLGLQGANTGELFF. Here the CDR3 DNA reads TGTGCCAGCAGCTTAGGGCTCCAGGGGGCGAACACCGGGGAGCTGTTTTTT.

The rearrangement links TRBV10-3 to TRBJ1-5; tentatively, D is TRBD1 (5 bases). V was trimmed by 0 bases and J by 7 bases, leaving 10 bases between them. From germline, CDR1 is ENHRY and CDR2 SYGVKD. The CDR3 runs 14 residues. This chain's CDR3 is CAISESRGGQPQHF. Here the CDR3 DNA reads TGTGCCATCAGTGAGTCAAGGGGTGGACAGCCCCAGCATTTT.

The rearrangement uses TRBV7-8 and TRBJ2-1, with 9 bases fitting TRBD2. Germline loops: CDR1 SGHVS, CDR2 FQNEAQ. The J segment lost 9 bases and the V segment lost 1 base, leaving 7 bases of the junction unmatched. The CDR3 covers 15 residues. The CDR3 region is CASSLEGGRATEQFF. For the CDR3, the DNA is TGTGCCAGCAGCTTAGAGGGCGGGAGGGCCACTGAGCAGTTCTTC.

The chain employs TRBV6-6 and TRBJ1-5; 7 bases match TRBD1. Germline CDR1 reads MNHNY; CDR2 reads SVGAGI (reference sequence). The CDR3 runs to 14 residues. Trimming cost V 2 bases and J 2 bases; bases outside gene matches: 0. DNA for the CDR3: TGTGCCAGCAGTTACGGACAGGGCAATCAGCCCCAGCATTTT. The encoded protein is CASSYGQGNQPQHF.

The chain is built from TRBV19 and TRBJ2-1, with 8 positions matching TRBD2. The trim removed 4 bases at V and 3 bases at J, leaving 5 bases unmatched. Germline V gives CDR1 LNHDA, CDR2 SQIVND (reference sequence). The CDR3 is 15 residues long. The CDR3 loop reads CASSTLAGHYNEQFF. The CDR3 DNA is TGTGCCAGTAGTACCTTAGCGGGGCACTACAATGAGCAGTTCTTC. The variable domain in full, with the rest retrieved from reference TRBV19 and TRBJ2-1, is DGGITQSPKYLFRKEGQNVTLSCEQNLNHDAMYWYRQDPGQGLRLIYYSQIVNDFQKGDIAEGYSVSREKKESFPLTVTSAQKNPTAFYLCASSTLAGHYNEQFFGPGTRLTVL.

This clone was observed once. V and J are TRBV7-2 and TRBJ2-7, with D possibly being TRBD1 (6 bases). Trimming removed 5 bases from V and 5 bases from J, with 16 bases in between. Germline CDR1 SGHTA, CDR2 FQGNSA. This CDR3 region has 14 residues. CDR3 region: CASSPGGQGNEQYF. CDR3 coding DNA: TGTGCCAGCAGCCCCGGCGGGCAGGGGAACGAGCAGTACTTC.

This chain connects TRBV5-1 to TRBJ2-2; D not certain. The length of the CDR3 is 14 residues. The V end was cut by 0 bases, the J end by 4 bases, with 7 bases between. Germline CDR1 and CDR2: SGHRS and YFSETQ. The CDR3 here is CASSLGSSTGELFF. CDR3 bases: TGCGCCAGCAGCTTGGGTTCTTCCACCGGGGAGCTGTTTTTT.

CDR3 region: CASSLSGTGTETQYF. CDR3 nucleotides: TGTGCCAGCAGCTTATCCGGGACAGGCACAGAGACCCAGTACTTC. This chain connects TRBV5-4 to TRBJ2-5; the match to TRBD1 covers 8 bases. Germline V lookup: CDR1 SGHNT, CDR2 YYREEE (reference sequence). This CDR3 is built from 15 residues. The junction had 7 bases not matched to a gene; V was cut back by 2 bases and J by 4 bases.

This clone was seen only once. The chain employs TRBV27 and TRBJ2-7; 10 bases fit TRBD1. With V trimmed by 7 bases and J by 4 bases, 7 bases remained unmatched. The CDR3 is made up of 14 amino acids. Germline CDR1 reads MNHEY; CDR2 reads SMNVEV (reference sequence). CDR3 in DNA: TGTGCCAGCATGTGGACAGGGGGTATGTACGAGCAGTACTTC. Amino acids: CASMWTGGMYEQYF.

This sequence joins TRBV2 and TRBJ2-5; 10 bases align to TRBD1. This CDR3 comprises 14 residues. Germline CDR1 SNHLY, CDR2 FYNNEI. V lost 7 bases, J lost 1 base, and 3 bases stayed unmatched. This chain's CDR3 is CASKRDRGQETQYF. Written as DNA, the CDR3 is TGTGCCAGCAAAAGGGACAGGGGCCAAGAGACCCAGTACTTC.

Written as DNA, the CDR3 is TGTGCCAGCATGATGGACAGGGTGAACACTGAAGCTTTCTTT. Residues: CASMMDRVNTEAFF. The rearrangement links TRBV6-6 to TRBJ1-1; 8 positions match TRBD1. Germline V gene lookup returns CDR1 MNHNY and CDR2 SVGAGI (reference sequence). Trimming at V came to 7 bases and at J to 0 bases, leaving 4 bases not matched to a gene. The CDR3 consists of 14 residues.

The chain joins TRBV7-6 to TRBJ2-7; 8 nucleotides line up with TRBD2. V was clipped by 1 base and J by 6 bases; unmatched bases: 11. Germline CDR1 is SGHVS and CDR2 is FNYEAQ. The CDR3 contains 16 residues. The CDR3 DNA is TGTGCCAGCAGCTTAGACGGTGTGGCGGGAGGAGGCGAGCAGTACTTC. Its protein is CASSLDGVAGGGEQYF.

In DNA form, the CDR3 reads TGTGCCAGCAGGGGGGGGAGGTCCCTTTACAATGAGCAGTTCTTC. Encoded protein: CASRGGRSLYNEQFF. The chain couples TRBV6-5 to TRBJ2-1, with 7 bases lining up with TRBD2. The germline gives CDR1 MNHEY, CDR2 SVGAGI. The CDR3 is made up of 15 amino acids. Trimming took 6 bases from V and 4 from J; bases not matched to a gene: 9.

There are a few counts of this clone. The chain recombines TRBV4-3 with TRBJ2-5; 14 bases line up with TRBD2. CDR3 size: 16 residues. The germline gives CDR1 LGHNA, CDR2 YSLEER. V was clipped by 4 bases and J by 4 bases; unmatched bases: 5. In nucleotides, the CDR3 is TGCGCCAGCAGCCCCGGGACTAGCGGGAGAAGAGAGACCCAGTACTTC. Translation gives CASSPGTSGRRETQYF.

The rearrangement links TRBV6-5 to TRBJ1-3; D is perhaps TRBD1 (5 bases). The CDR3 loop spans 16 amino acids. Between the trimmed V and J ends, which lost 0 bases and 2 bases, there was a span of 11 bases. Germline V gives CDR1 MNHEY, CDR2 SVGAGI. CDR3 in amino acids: CASSYSKGAAGNTIYF. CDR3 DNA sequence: TGTGCCAGCAGTTACTCGAAAGGGGCGGCTGGAAACACCATATATTTT.

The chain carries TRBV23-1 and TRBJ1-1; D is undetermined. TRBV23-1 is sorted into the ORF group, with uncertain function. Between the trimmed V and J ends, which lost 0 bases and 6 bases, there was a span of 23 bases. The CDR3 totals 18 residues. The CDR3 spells CASSQSLPKEKRPAEAFF. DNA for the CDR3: TGCGCCAGCAGTCAATCCCTCCCTAAAGAAAAGCGACCGGCTGAAGCTTTCTTT.

CDR3 amino acids: CASRSDRALRYGYTF. DNA for the CDR3: TGTGCCAGCAGGAGCGACAGGGCCCTTCGGTATGGCTACACCTTC. This chain uses TRBV6-6 with TRBJ1-2, with 7 bases matching TRBD1. CDR3 length: 15 amino acids. V trimming: 6 bases; J trimming: 5 bases; junction bases outside the gene matches: 12. Germline CDR1 reads MNHNY; CDR2 reads SVGAGI (reference sequence).

CDR3 sequence reads: CASKARLNTGELFF. For the CDR3, the DNA is TGTGCCAGCAAGGCCCGACTTAACACCGGGGAGCTGTTTTTT. The chain carries TRBV27 and TRBJ2-2; D is ambiguous. Per the germline V gene, CDR1 is MNHEY and CDR2 is SMNVEV (reference sequence). Trimming took off 7 bases at V and 2 bases at J, with 11 bases between the two ends. The CDR3 has 14 residues.

CDR3: CAWGGSNQPQHF. The CDR3 DNA is TGTGCCTGGGGGGGGAGCAATCAGCCCCAGCATTTT. This chain connects TRBV30 to TRBJ1-5; maybe TRBD1 (5 bases). V lost 5 bases to trimming and J lost 1 base, with 6 bases between them. The CDR3 is 12 residues long. In germline, CDR1 is GTSNPN, CDR2 SVGIG (reference sequence).